Described below is a single T cell receptor (beta chain) sequence and its context. The CDR3 spans 14 residues. V was trimmed by 3 bases and J by 8 bases, leaving 14 bases between them. CDR1 is MDHEN and CDR2 is SYDVKM in the germline V gene. The data derive from a study of beta chain features in type 1 diabetes. Looking at the study overall: Taken together, all samples contributed 90 million to 140 million examined sorted cells.

The isolated RNA, all of it, was reverse transcribed, so expressed TCRB transcripts were what got sequenced. Clones were read by immunoSEQ multiplex PCR, and TCRdb kept only the in-frame ones, dropping some. The sample has 250,000 to 350,000 clones; roughly 11% are singletons. Sampling consisted of one heparinised blood draw per donor, averaging around 100 mL. Purity above 98% was achieved in all sorted populations. Specimen: naive CD4+ T cells from blood. The source of this sequence is a woman aged 25 to 39 in good health. This chain connects TRBV28 to TRBJ2-1, with D possibly matching TRBD1 (6 bases). CDR3 DNA: TGTGCCAGCAGTTTTGGGGGCAGGGGTTATGAGCAGTTCTTC. Its translation: CASSFGGRGYEQFF.